Below, 22 T cell receptor beta chains from the same sample are listed, as sequenced in a study of graft-versus-host responses after intestinal transplantation. What these receptors recognize is not known. Clones were sequenced by immunoSEQ multiplex PCR, and TCRdb holds only the in-frame ones, with some missing. The sample contains about 73,000 clones, 90% of which appear only once. Specimen: unstimulated CD8+ T cells sorted from spleen or lymph node cells, collected before transplant. The source of these receptors is a human donor who was the organ donor for an intestinal transplant.

The chain carries TRBV6-4 and TRBJ2-3; D not resolved. This CDR3 spans 13 amino acids. Germline V CDR1 and CDR2: MRHNA, SNTAGT. The germline V and J ends were trimmed by 3 bases and 1 base, with 5 bases remaining between them. In DNA form, the CDR3 reads TGTGCCAGCAGTGAGCAGGGCACAGATACGCAGTATTTT. This translates into CASSEQGTDTQYF.

V usage is TRBV7-9 and J usage is TRBJ2-5; perhaps TRBD2 as D (6 bases). Germline V gene data show CDR1 as SEHNR and CDR2 as FQNEAQ (reference sequence). V was shortened by 7 bases and J by 10 bases, with 19 bases between the two germline ends. CDR3 length equals 13 residues. The CDR3 is CASNLGGRDVQYF. The CDR3 coding sequence is TGTGCCAGCAATCTCGGGGGAAGAGACGTCCAGTACTTC.

The chain uses TRBV15 and TRBJ1-5; D unresolved. There are 14 residues in the CDR3. Trimming left V 6 bases short and J 0 bases short, with 9 bases between. Per the germline V gene, CDR1 is LNHNV and CDR2 is YYDKDF (reference sequence). The CDR3 DNA reads TGTGCCACCAGTTTGCGGTTTAGCAATCAGCCCCAGCATTTT. Protein sequence: CATSLRFSNQPQHF.

J is TRBJ2-7 and V is TRBV4-3; D is perhaps TRBD2 (7 bases). Per germline, CDR1 LGHNA and CDR2 YSLEER. V lost 3 bases to trimming and J lost 2 bases, with 32 bases between them. This CDR3 contains 21 residues. Here the CDR3 DNA reads TGCGCCAGCAGCCATCAACTCCCCGGATCGGGGGGCATCTTCTCAACCTACGAGCAGTACGTC. Its translation: CASSHQLPGSGGIFSTYEQYV.

V usage is TRBV6-5 and J usage is TRBJ2-5, with a possible D match to TRBD2 (5 bases). Germline CDR1 MNHEY, CDR2 SVGAGI. Between the trimmed V and J ends, which lost 0 bases and 3 bases, there was a span of 11 bases. The CDR3 contains 15 residues. The CDR3 DNA is TGTGCCAGCAGTTACTCGGCTGGGAGAGAAGAGACCCAGTACTTC. As protein: CASSYSAGREETQYF.

The V call is TRBV5-6, the J call TRBJ2-2, with D unclear. Deletions cut 4 bases from V and 6 bases from J, with 7 bases between. The CDR3 consists of 12 residues. Germline V CDR1 and CDR2: SGHDT, YYEEEE. CDR3 region: CASSPTAGELFF. CDR3 in DNA: TGTGCCAGCAGCCCCACAGCCGGGGAGCTGTTTTTT. Full variable domain (outside the CDR3, taken from reference TRBV5-6 and TRBJ2-2): DAGVTQSPTHLIKTRGQQVTLRCSPKSGHDTVSWYQQALGQGPQFIFQYYEEEERQRGNFPDRFSGHQFPNYSSELNVNALLLGDSALYLCASSPTAGELFFGEGSRLTVL.

The CDR3 loop reads CASSLRGGNSPLHF. Written as DNA, the CDR3 is TGTGCCAGCAGCTTGAGGGGGGGGAATTCACCCCTCCACTTT. The rearrangement uses TRBV5-4 and TRBJ1-6; D is possibly TRBD1 (6 bases). CDR3 length: 14 residues. Germline assignment: CDR1 SGHNT and CDR2 YYREEE (reference sequence). The V end lost 1 base, the J end lost 7 bases, and 9 bases lay between the germline ends.

This chain links TRBV7-9 with TRBJ1-2; tentatively, D is TRBD1 (6 bases). Germline V gene data show CDR1 as SEHNR and CDR2 as FQNEAQ (reference sequence). The CDR3 consists of 13 residues. V was pared by 5 bases and J by 6 bases, with 13 bases between. The CDR3, as DNA: TGTGCCAGCAGCCCAGGACAGCCAGATGGCTACACCTTC. The encoded protein is CASSPGQPDGYTF.

The CDR3 loop reads CASSPRGYTF. In nucleotides, the CDR3 is TGTGCCAGCAGTCCGAGGGGCTACACCTTC. V usage is TRBV6-5 and J usage is TRBJ1-2; D remains unclear. The ends were cut back, 5 bases at V and 8 bases at J, with 6 bases in the middle. The CDR3 contains 10 residues. CDR1 is MNHEY and CDR2 is SVGAGI in the germline V gene.

V is TRBV27 and J is TRBJ2-1; TRBD2 agrees at 12 bases. Per the germline V gene, CDR1 is MNHEY and CDR2 is SMNVEV (reference sequence). V was pared by 4 bases and J by 8 bases, with 6 bases of the junction left unmatched. The CDR3 is 15 residues long. The CDR3 sequence is CASSSSSGGADEQFF. The CDR3 DNA follows: TGTGCCAGCAGTTCATCTAGCGGGGGGGCGGATGAGCAGTTCTTC.

The rearrangement joins TRBV7-9 to TRBJ2-3; 13 nucleotides match TRBD2. Germline loops: CDR1 SEHNR, CDR2 FQNEAQ (reference sequence). The CDR3 consists of 16 residues. The ends lost 5 bases at V and 0 bases at J; junction bases unmatched: 2. The DNA for the CDR3 is TGTGCCAGCAGCACGGGACTAGCGGGGAGCACAGATACGCAGTATTTT. Protein: CASSTGLAGSTDTQYF.

The V call is TRBV5-1, the J call TRBJ1-3; maybe TRBD1 (5 bases). CDR1 SGHRS and CDR2 YFSETQ come from the germline V gene. V was clipped by 1 base and J by 0 bases, with 11 bases between them. The CDR3 spans 16 residues. The DNA of the CDR3 is TGCGCCAGCAGCTTGAACGGACACTACTCTGGAAACACCATATATTTT. Translating it yields CASSLNGHYSGNTIYF.

This chain links TRBV9 with TRBJ1-2; tentatively, D is TRBD1 (6 bases). Germline V gene lookup returns CDR1 SGDLS and CDR2 YYNGEE. CDR3 size: 13 residues. V lost 6 bases to trimming and J lost 1 base, with 10 bases between them. The CDR3 DNA reads as TGTGCCAGCAACGGACAGAGTAACTATGGCTACACCTTC. Amino acid sequence: CASNGQSNYGYTF.

J is TRBJ1-3 and V is TRBV27, with 7 bases matching TRBD1. Trimming cost V 8 bases and J 0 bases; bases outside gene matches: 4. This CDR3 spans 14 amino acids. In germline, CDR1 is MNHEY, CDR2 SMNVEV (reference sequence). In DNA, the CDR3 is TGTGCCAGCGGAGGGGGCAACTCTGGAAACACCATATATTTT. Its protein product is CASGGGNSGNTIYF.

The chain recombines TRBV30 with TRBJ2-3; TRBD2 is a possible D gene (6 bases). Germline CDR1 GTSNPN, CDR2 SVGIG (reference sequence). With 3 bases removed from V and 5 bases from J, the gap between germline ends came to 18 bases. The CDR3 length is 15 residues. CDR3 sequence: CAWSGTGEPVDTQYF. The CDR3 coding sequence is TGTGCCTGGAGCGGAACGGGGGAGCCGGTAGATACGCAGTATTTT.

The V gene is TRBV30, the J gene TRBJ2-5; 8 bases line up with TRBD2. Looked up from germline, CDR1 is GTSNPN and CDR2 is SVGIG (reference sequence). The V segment lost 5 bases and the J segment 4 bases; nucleotides outside the gene matches: 9. The CDR3 runs to 14 residues. The DNA for the CDR3 is TGTGCCTGGGCTGGGCGGGGGGACCTAGAGACCCAGTACTTC. Translating it yields CAWAGRGDLETQYF.

As concerns this clone: The junction departs from germline at one end; a sequencing error may be responsible. The chain has TRBV7-7 and TRBJ2-5, with D maybe TRBD2 (6 bases). The CDR3 covers 14 residues. Germline loops: CDR1 SSHAT, CDR2 FNYEAQ (reference sequence). In DNA, the CDR3 is TGTGCTAGCAGCTTAGCGGCAGGTCAAGAGACCCAGTACTTC. It codes for CASSLAAGQETQYF.

The chain combines TRBV11-2 with TRBJ1-2, with 8 bases that match TRBD1. The CDR3 has 13 residues. The junction had 4 bases not matched to a gene; V was cut back by 4 bases and J by 6 bases. CDR1 and CDR2 from the germline V gene are SGHAT and FQNNGV. CDR3 sequence: CASSSRTGNGYTF. CDR3 nucleotides: TGTGCCAGCAGCTCCAGGACAGGGAATGGCTACACCTTC. Combining the CDR3 with reference TRBV11-2 and TRBJ1-2 gives the whole variable domain EAGVAQSPRYKIIEKRQSVAFWCNPISGHATLYWYQQILGQGPKLLIQFQNNGVVDDSQLPKDRFSAERLKGVDSTLKIQPAKLEDSAVYLCASSSRTGNGYTFGSGTRLTVV.

The chain couples TRBV6-9 to TRBJ1-5; D may be TRBD1 (6 bases). With 8 bases removed from V and 4 bases from J, the gap between germline ends came to 12 bases. The length of the CDR3 is 13 residues. Germline V gene data show CDR1 as MNHGY and CDR2 as SVAAGI. The chain's CDR3 is CASLRQGNQPQHF. The CDR3 DNA reads as TGTGCCAGCCTCCGGCAGGGGAATCAGCCCCAGCATTTT.

The chain has TRBV4-3 and TRBJ2-1; 8 bases are a match to TRBD2. Germline V gene data show CDR1 as LGHNA and CDR2 as YSLEER. V dropped 4 bases and J dropped 7; count of bases not matched to a gene: 6. The CDR3 totals 14 residues. The CDR3 reads CASSPGGPGNEQFF. In DNA form, the CDR3 reads TGCGCCAGCAGCCCGGGGGGGCCGGGTAATGAGCAGTTCTTC.

The chain has TRBV4-1 and TRBJ1-2, with D perhaps matching TRBD1 (5 bases). Trimming removed 1 base at V and 4 bases at J, with 13 bases between. CDR1 is MGHRA, CDR2 YSYEKL, per germline. The CDR3 spans 15 residues. This CDR3 is CASSQVVWTRYGYTF. CDR3 DNA: TGCGCCAGCAGCCAAGTGGTATGGACACGCTATGGCTACACCTTC.

V usage is TRBV27 and J usage is TRBJ2-3, with TRBD2 matching over 9 bases. Germline CDR1 and CDR2: MNHEY and SMNVEV (reference sequence). V lost 5 bases, J lost 5 bases, and 8 bases stayed unmatched. This CDR3 has 15 amino acids. CDR3 sequence (DNA): TGTGCCAGCAGTCGATTAGCGGGGGTGGAAGATACGCAGTATTTT. Its translation: CASSRLAGVEDTQYF.